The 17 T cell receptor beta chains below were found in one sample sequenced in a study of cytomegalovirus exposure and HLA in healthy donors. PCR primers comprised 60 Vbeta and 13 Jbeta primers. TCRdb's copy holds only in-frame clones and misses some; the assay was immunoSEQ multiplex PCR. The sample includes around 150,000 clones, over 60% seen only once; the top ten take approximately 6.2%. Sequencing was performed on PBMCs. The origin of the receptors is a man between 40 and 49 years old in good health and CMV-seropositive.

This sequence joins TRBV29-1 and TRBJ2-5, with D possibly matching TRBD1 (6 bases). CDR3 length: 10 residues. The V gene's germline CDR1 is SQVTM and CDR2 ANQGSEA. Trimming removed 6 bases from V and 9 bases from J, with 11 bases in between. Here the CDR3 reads CSVSEGAQYF. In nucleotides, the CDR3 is TGCAGCGTATCCGAGGGGGCCCAGTACTTC.

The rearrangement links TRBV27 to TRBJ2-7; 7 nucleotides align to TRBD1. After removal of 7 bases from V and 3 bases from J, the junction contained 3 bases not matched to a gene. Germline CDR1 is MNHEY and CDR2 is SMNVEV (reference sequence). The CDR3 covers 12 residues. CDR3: CASKGQSYEQYF. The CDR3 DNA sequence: TGTGCCAGCAAGGGACAGAGCTACGAGCAGTACTTC.

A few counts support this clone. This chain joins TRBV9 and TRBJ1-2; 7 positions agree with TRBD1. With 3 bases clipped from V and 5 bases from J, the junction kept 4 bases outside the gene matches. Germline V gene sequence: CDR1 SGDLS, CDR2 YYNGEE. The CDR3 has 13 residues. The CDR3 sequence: CASSAETGYGYTF. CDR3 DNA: TGTGCCAGCAGCGCCGAGACAGGGTATGGCTACACCTTC.

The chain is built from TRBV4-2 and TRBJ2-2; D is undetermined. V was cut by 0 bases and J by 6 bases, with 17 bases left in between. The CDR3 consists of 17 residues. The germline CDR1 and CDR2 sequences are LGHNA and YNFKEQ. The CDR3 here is CASSQEIHRVWAGELFF. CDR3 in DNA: TGTGCCAGCAGCCAAGAAATACACCGGGTGTGGGCCGGGGAGCTGTTTTTT.

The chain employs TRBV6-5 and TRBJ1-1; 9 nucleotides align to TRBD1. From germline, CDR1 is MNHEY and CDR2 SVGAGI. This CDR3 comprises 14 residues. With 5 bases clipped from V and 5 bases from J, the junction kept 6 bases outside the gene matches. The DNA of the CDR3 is TGTGCCAGCAGTCCCGGGACAGGGTATACTGAAGCTTTCTTT. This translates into CASSPGTGYTEAFF.

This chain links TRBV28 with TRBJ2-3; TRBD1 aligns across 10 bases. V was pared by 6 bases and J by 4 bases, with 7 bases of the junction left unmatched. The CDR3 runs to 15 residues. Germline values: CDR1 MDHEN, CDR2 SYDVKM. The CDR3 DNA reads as TGTGCCAGCAGCCACGGGACAGGGGTTGCAGATACGCAGTATTTT. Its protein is CASSHGTGVADTQYF.

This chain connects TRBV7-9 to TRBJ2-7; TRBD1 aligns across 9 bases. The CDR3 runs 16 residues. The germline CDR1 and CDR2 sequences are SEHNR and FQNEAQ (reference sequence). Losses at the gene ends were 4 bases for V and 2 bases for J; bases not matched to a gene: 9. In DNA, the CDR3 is TGTGCCAGCAGCTCAAGTATCGGACAGGGGACCTACGAGCAGTACTTC. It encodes CASSSSIGQGTYEQYF.

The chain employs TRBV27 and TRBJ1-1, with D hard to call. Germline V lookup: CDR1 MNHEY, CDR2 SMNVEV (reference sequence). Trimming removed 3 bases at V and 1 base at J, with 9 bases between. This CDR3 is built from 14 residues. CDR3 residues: CASSFGPKNTEAFF. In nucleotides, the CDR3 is TGTGCCAGCAGTTTTGGGCCCAAGAACACTGAAGCTTTCTTT.

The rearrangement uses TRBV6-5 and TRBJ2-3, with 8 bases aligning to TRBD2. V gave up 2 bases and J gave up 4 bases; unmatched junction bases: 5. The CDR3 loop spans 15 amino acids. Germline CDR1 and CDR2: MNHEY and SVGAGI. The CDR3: CASSYGAGGADTQYF. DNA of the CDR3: TGTGCCAGCAGTTACGGTGCGGGGGGAGCAGATACGCAGTATTTT.

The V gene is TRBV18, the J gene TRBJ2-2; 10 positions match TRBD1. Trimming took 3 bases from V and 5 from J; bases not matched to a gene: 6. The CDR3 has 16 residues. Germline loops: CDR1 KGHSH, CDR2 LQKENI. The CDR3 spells CASSPISGQGTGELFF. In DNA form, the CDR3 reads TGTGCCAGCTCACCCATATCGGGACAGGGGACCGGGGAGCTGTTTTTT.

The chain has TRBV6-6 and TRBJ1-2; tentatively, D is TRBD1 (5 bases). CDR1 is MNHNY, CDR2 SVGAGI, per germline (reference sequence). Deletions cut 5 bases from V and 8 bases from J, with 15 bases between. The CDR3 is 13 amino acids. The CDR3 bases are TGTGCCAGCAGTCGGGACCCTGGAGGGGGCTACACCTTC. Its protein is CASSRDPGGGYTF.

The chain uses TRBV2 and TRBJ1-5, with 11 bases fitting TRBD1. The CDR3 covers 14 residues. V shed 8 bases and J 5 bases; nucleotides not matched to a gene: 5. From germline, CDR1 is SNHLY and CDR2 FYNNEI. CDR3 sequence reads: CASGTGGSDQPQHF. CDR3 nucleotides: TGTGCCAGCGGGACAGGGGGATCGGATCAGCCCCAGCATTTT.

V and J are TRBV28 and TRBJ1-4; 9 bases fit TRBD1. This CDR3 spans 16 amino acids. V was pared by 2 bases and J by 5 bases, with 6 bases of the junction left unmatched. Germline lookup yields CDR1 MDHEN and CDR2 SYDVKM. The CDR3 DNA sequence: TGTGCCAGCAGTTTAGTAGGGACAGGGCTAAATGAAAAACTGTTTTTT. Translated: CASSLVGTGLNEKLFF.

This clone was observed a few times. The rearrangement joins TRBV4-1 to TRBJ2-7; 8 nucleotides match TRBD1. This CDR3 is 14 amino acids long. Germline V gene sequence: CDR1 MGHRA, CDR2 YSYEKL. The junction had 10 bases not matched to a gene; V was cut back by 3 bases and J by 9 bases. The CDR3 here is CASSHRDRNYGQYF. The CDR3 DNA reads TGCGCCAGCAGCCATAGGGACAGGAATTATGGGCAGTACTTC.

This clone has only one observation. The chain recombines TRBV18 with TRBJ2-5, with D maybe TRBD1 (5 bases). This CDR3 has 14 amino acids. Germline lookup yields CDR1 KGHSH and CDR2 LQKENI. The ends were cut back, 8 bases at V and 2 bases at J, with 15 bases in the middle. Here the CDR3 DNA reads TGTGCCAGCCGCCCGATAGGGGCACAAGAGACCCAGTACTTC. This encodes CASRPIGAQETQYF.

The CDR3 loop is CASSIGDRENEQYF. The CDR3 nucleotides are TGCGCCAGCAGCATAGGGGACAGGGAGAACGAGCAGTACTTC. The gene calls are TRBV5-1 and TRBJ2-7; 9 bases map to TRBD1. There are 14 residues in the CDR3. Germline CDR1 reads SGHRS; CDR2 reads YFSETQ. Trimming at V came to 4 bases and at J to 5 bases, leaving 7 bases not matched to a gene.

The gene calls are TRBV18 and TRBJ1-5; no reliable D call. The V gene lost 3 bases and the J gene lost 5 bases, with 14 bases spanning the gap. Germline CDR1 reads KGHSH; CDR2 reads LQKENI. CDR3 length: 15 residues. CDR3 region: CASSPPRGKDQPQHF. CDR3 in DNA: TGTGCCAGCTCACCGCCACGGGGAAAAGATCAGCCCCAGCATTTT.